What follows are 26 T cell receptor beta chains derived from one specimen sequenced in a study of blood T cell repertoires in COVID-19 (dated by TCRdb to about 2020). Preparation of the library involved the immunoSEQ multiplex PCR assay. TCRdb carries this immuneACCESS record with in-frame sequences only. Its versions omit some clonotypes, under half of them owing to an unresolved V gene in the studies checked, with the rest unexplained. A total of some 220,000 clones appear in this sample, 75% to 85% of them only once. Of the sample, roughly 13% is held by the ten largest clones. Sequencing used peripheral blood. The source of these receptors is a human donor in a cohort sampled during active COVID-19.

This chain connects TRBV6-5 to TRBJ2-3, with a tentative D call TRBD1 (5 bases). The V and J ends lost 0 bases and 10 bases respectively, with 17 bases between them. The CDR3 sequence is 15 residues long. Germline CDR1 MNHEY, CDR2 SVGAGI. The CDR3 here is CASSYSGQGSDPQYF. Written as DNA, the CDR3 is TGTGCCAGCAGTTACTCGGGTCAGGGCAGCGATCCGCAGTATTTT.

The chain carries TRBV5-6 and TRBJ1-4; TRBD1 matches at 9 bases. CDR3 length: 14 amino acids. The V gene's germline CDR1 is SGHDT and CDR2 YYEEEE. The junction had 5 bases not matched to a gene; V was cut back by 4 bases and J by 7 bases. CDR3 region: CASSRGTGSEKLFF. Here the CDR3 DNA reads TGTGCCAGCAGCCGAGGGACAGGGAGTGAAAAACTGTTTTTT.

In DNA, the CDR3 is TGTGCCAGCAGCCAAGAATTTGGCAGGAACACCGGGGAGCTGTTTTTT. It codes for CASSQEFGRNTGELFF. The chain combines TRBV3-1 (or the pseudogene TRBV3-2) with TRBJ2-2; D gene uncertain. V was pared by 0 bases and J by 1 base, with 9 bases between. In germline, CDR1 is LGHDT, CDR2 YNNKEL (reference sequence). The CDR3 consists of 16 residues.

The V call is TRBV10-2, the J call TRBJ2-5; TRBD1 agrees at 9 bases. The J segment lost 5 bases and the V segment lost 6 bases, leaving 10 bases of the junction unmatched. Per the germline V gene, CDR1 is WSHSY and CDR2 is SAAADI. CDR3 length: 15 residues. This CDR3 is CASRSGTGFGETQYF. CDR3 nucleotides: TGCGCCAGCAGATCCGGGACAGGGTTCGGTGAGACCCAGTACTTC.

The table lists this clone with a few counts. CDR3 nucleotide sequence: TGTGCCAGAAACAGGGACAGCAGCAATCAGCCCCAGCATTTT. Translated: CARNRDSSNQPQHF. This chain links TRBV19 with TRBJ1-5, with TRBD1 identical over 7 bases. The length of the CDR3 is 14 residues. Trimming cost V 9 bases and J 1 base; bases outside gene matches: 6. Germline V gene sequence: CDR1 LNHDA, CDR2 SQIVND (reference sequence).

The CDR3 DNA sequence: TGTGCCAGCAGCCCCTCGGGGCGGGACACAGATACGCAGTATTTT. It specifies CASSPSGRDTDTQYF. The V and J genes are TRBV4-2 and TRBJ2-3; perhaps TRBD2 as D (6 bases). Germline V CDR1 and CDR2: LGHNA, YNFKEQ. V was pared by 4 bases and J by 2 bases, with 13 bases between. The CDR3 contains 15 residues.

The chain couples TRBV24-1 to TRBJ2-7, with 7 bases identical to TRBD2. V shed 4 bases, J shed 3 bases, and the junction held 11 bases outside the gene matches. The CDR3 covers 16 residues. The germline V gene has CDR1 KGHDR and CDR2 SFDVKD. The CDR3 nucleotides are TGTGCCACCAGTGAGGCCGGTAGGACTAGTGTCTACGAGCAGTACTTC. Translated, it gives CATSEAGRTSVYEQYF.

The chain couples TRBV5-1 to TRBJ2-7; D not resolved. The CDR3 contains 13 residues. Per germline, CDR1 SGHRS and CDR2 YFSETQ. Trimming removed 8 bases at V and 4 bases at J, with 16 bases between. The DNA for the CDR3 is TGCGCCAGTCACACCCCAGGCGATTACGAGCAGTACTTC. This encodes CASHTPGDYEQYF.

The rearrangement joins TRBV5-5 to TRBJ2-7, with 13 bases lining up with TRBD2. The ends lost 4 bases at V and 4 bases at J; junction bases unmatched: 5. The CDR3 contains 15 residues. Germline CDR1 is SGHKS and CDR2 is YYEKEE (reference sequence). The CDR3 nucleotides are TGTGCCAGCAGCCCAGGACTAGCGGGAGAATACGAGCAGTACTTC. This gives the protein CASSPGLAGEYEQYF. The whole variable domain, remainder taken from reference TRBV5-5 and TRBJ2-7, is DAGVTQSPTHLIKTRGQQVTLRCSPISGHKSVSWYQQVLGQGPQFIFQYYEKEERGRGNFPDRFSARQFPNYSSELNVNALLLGDSALYLCASSPGLAGEYEQYFGPGTRLTVT.

This chain joins TRBV13 and TRBJ2-1, with 9 positions matching TRBD2. Germline CDR1 PRHDT, CDR2 FYEKMQ (reference sequence). The CDR3 is 15 residues long. V shed 5 bases, J shed 5 bases, and the junction held 7 bases outside the gene matches. This CDR3 reads CASSQGLAPNNEQFF. The CDR3 nucleotides read TGTGCCAGCAGCCAAGGACTAGCGCCTAACAATGAGCAGTTCTTC.

The chain links TRBV5-6 to TRBJ1-2; no definite D call. The CDR3 is 17 residues long. V was trimmed by 2 bases and J by 0 bases, leaving 17 bases between them. Germline CDR1 reads SGHDT; CDR2 reads YYEEEE. As DNA, the CDR3 is TGTGCCAGCAGCTTTATGTCCACACGCTTGACTAACTATGGCTACACCTTC. This sequence encodes CASSFMSTRLTNYGYTF.

The chain employs TRBV3-1 (or the pseudogene TRBV3-2) and TRBJ1-2; D may be TRBD1 (6 bases). The CDR3 covers 15 residues. The V gene's germline CDR1 is LGHDT and CDR2 YNNKEL (reference sequence). The V end lost 1 base, the J end lost 4 bases, and 13 bases lay between the germline ends. The CDR3 region is CASSQGYSRGYGYTF. CDR3 nucleotides: TGTGCCAGCAGCCAAGGGTACTCCAGGGGCTATGGCTACACCTTC.

The chain has TRBV19 and TRBJ1-1; D is undetermined. The CDR3 consists of 13 residues. The germline gives CDR1 LNHDA, CDR2 SQIVND (reference sequence). Deletions cut 5 bases from V and 1 base from J, with 8 bases between. The CDR3 is CASSVDWNTEAFF. The CDR3 DNA is TGTGCCAGTAGTGTTGACTGGAACACTGAAGCTTTCTTT.

The chain joins TRBV2 to TRBJ2-3; D possibly corresponds to TRBD2 (5 bases). Germline V gene lookup returns CDR1 SNHLY and CDR2 FYNNEI. CDR3 length equals 15 residues. V gave up 4 bases and J gave up 1 base, with 12 bases separating them. CDR3 protein: CASSVRGGGTDTQYF. The DNA for the CDR3 is TGTGCCAGCAGTGTACGGGGTGGAGGCACAGATACGCAGTATTTT.

The chain joins TRBV6-6 to TRBJ2-5; a weak D match, TRBD1 (6 bases). The CDR3 contains 15 residues. Trimming left V 0 bases short and J 4 bases short, with 12 bases between. The germline V gene encodes CDR1 MNHNY and CDR2 SVGAGI (reference sequence). The CDR3 loop is CASSYSLGAGETQYF. In nucleotides, the CDR3 is TGTGCCAGCAGTTACTCGTTGGGGGCGGGAGAGACCCAGTACTTC.

This chain uses TRBV24-1 with TRBJ2-7, with D tentatively TRBD2 (5 bases). The CDR3 is 15 amino acids. Germline V CDR1 and CDR2: KGHDR, SFDVKD. Between the trimmed V and J ends, which lost 4 bases and 7 bases, there was a span of 19 bases. CDR3 DNA sequence: TGTGCCACCAGTGACCATCGAGGGCCCTCGGGTGAGCAGTACTTC. This sequence encodes CATSDHRGPSGEQYF.

The gene calls are TRBV6-4 and TRBJ2-1; TRBD2 matches at 11 bases. The CDR3 is made up of 15 amino acids. With 8 bases clipped from V and 9 bases from J, the junction kept 12 bases outside the gene matches. The germline V gene has CDR1 MRHNA and CDR2 SNTAGT. CDR3 region: CASSETSGALGEQFF. CDR3 nucleotide sequence: TGTGCCAGCTCTGAGACTAGCGGGGCCCTAGGTGAGCAGTTCTTC.

V gene TRBV24-1 combines with J gene TRBJ1-1, with 10 bases lining up with TRBD1. Trimming cost V 4 bases and J 7 bases; bases outside gene matches: 8. The CDR3 covers 15 residues. The germline CDR1 and CDR2 sequences are KGHDR and SFDVKD. The CDR3 sequence is CATSDTGTGVVEAFF. The DNA for the CDR3 is TGTGCCACCAGTGACACCGGGACAGGGGTGGTTGAAGCTTTCTTT.

The count of this clone is one. The rearrangement links TRBV12-3 or TRBV12-4 to TRBJ1-1, with D unresolved. The germline V and J ends were trimmed by 3 bases and 4 bases, with 6 bases remaining between them. The CDR3 has 12 amino acids. The CDR3 nucleotides read TGTGCCAGCAGTTTCGTCAGCACTGAAGCTTTCTTT. This translates into CASSFVSTEAFF.

The rearrangement uses TRBV28 and TRBJ1-1; 10 bases agree with TRBD1. Losses at the gene ends were 3 bases for V and 5 bases for J; bases not matched to a gene: 12. The CDR3 runs to 17 residues. Germline CDR1 is MDHEN and CDR2 is SYDVKM. The CDR3 region has the DNA TGTGCCAGCAGTTTGTGGTTGACAGGGGGCTTAGGGACTGAAGCTTTCTTT. It encodes CASSLWLTGGLGTEAFF.

This chain connects TRBV6-5 to TRBJ1-1, with D unresolved. The germline V and J ends were trimmed by 4 bases and 10 bases, with 10 bases remaining between them. CDR3 length: 11 amino acids. Germline CDR1 reads MNHEY; CDR2 reads SVGAGI. The CDR3, as DNA: TGTGCCAGCAGTTCGGGCGGAGGAGCTTTCTTT. Translation: CASSSGGGAFF.

This chain links TRBV29-1 with TRBJ1-2; 8 bases fit TRBD1. CDR3 size: 13 residues. CDR1 is SQVTM, CDR2 ANQGSEA, per germline. J gave up 4 bases and V 3 bases, and 4 bases lay outside the gene matches. CDR3 region: CSVDHRGSYGYTF. The CDR3 DNA sequence: TGCAGCGTTGATCACAGGGGGTCCTATGGCTACACCTTC.

The chain is built from TRBV5-1 and TRBJ1-4; D not certain. Trimming took off 2 bases at V and 5 bases at J, with 10 bases between the two ends. The CDR3 extends over 14 amino acids. Germline V gene sequence: CDR1 SGHRS, CDR2 YFSETQ. The CDR3 nucleotides are TGCGCCAGCAGCTTCGTTTCTCCGAATGAAAAACTGTTTTTT. It specifies CASSFVSPNEKLFF.

The V gene is TRBV7-2, the J gene TRBJ2-1; TRBD1 is a possible D gene (5 bases). The CDR3 sequence is 14 residues long. The germline V gene encodes CDR1 SGHTA and CDR2 FQGNSA. The V end lost 1 base, the J end lost 7 bases, and 11 bases lay between the germline ends. CDR3 protein: CASSLGGSDNEQFF. The CDR3 DNA reads TGTGCCAGCAGCTTAGGGGGCTCGGATAATGAGCAGTTCTTC.

The J gene is TRBJ1-2, the V gene TRBV3-1 (or the pseudogene TRBV3-2); TRBD1 matches 10 bases. Per germline, CDR1 LGHDT and CDR2 YNNKEL (reference sequence). The V gene end was trimmed by 5 bases and the J gene end by 8 bases; junction bases not matched to a gene: 11. The CDR3 extends over 15 amino acids. The CDR3 loop reads CASSFGDRGLRGYTF. DNA of the CDR3: TGTGCCAGCAGCTTCGGGGACAGGGGTTTGCGGGGCTACACCTTC.

This chain uses TRBV5-1 with TRBJ1-2; no clear D gene. V lost 3 bases and J 6 bases, leaving 12 bases between the germline ends. The germline CDR1 and CDR2 sequences are SGHRS and YFSETQ. The CDR3 length is 13 residues. The chain's CDR3 is CASSSSGWDGYTF. The CDR3 nucleotides read TGCGCCAGCAGCTCCTCGGGGTGGGATGGCTACACCTTC.